These 30 T cell receptor beta chains came from one sample sequenced in a study of T cell responses to AZD1222 COVID-19 vaccine. The table came from immunoSEQ multiplex PCR; TCRdb's copy has only in-frame clones and leaves some out. This repertoire shows about 82,000 clones, 83% found once; its top ten account for 1.3%. The sequencing used peripheral blood, collected 28 days after the second AZD1222 dose. These receptors were obtained from an adult who received the AZD1222 COVID-19 vaccine.

The chain has TRBV7-3 and TRBJ1-2; tentative D call: TRBD1 (5 bases). Per the germline V gene, CDR1 is SGHTA and CDR2 is FQGTGA. Trimming took 1 base from V and 0 from J, leaving 15 bases between them. There are 17 residues in the CDR3. The CDR3 region is CASSLMGRGIANYGYTF. The CDR3 nucleotides read TGTGCCAGCAGCTTAATGGGCCGGGGCATCGCTAACTATGGCTACACCTTC.

The V and J genes are TRBV19 and TRBJ2-1; D may be TRBD2 (6 bases). Germline V lookup: CDR1 LNHDA, CDR2 SQIVND (reference sequence). The V and J ends lost 3 bases and 5 bases respectively, with 14 bases between them. CDR3 length: 15 amino acids. CDR3 DNA sequence: TGTGCCAGTAGTATGACGCGGGAAGTGAACAATGAGCAGTTCTTC. Translating it yields CASSMTREVNNEQFF. The complete variable domain, with remaining parts taken from reference TRBV19 and TRBJ2-1, reads DGGITQSPKYLFRKEGQNVTLSCEQNLNHDAMYWYRQDPGQGLRLIYYSQIVNDFQKGDIAEGYSVSREKKESFPLTVTSAQKNPTAFYLCASSMTREVNNEQFFGPGTRLTVL.

The V and J genes are TRBV15 and TRBJ2-3; 8 bases align to TRBD2. After removal of 3 bases from V and 4 bases from J, the junction contained 9 bases not matched to a gene. The CDR3 length is 16 residues. The germline gives CDR1 LNHNV, CDR2 YYDKDF (reference sequence). DNA of the CDR3: TGTGCCACCAGCAGGGCAAGCGGGAGCGGGGCAGATACGCAGTATTTT. Amino acid sequence: CATSRASGSGADTQYF. The full variable domain, its missing parts supplied by reference TRBV15 and TRBJ2-3, is DAMVIQNPRYQVTQFGKPVTLSCSQTLNHNVMYWYQQKSSQAPKLLFHYYDKDFNNEADTPDNFQSRRPNTSFCFLDIRSPGLGDTAMYLCATSRASGSGADTQYFGPGTRLTVL.

The chain joins TRBV28 to TRBJ2-5; 7 bases map to TRBD1. The CDR3 contains 14 residues. V was clipped by 6 bases and J by 4 bases; unmatched bases: 8. CDR1 is MDHEN, CDR2 SYDVKM, per germline. Here the CDR3 reads CASSRTGTVETQYF. Written as DNA, the CDR3 is TGTGCCAGCAGCCGGACCGGGACAGTAGAGACCCAGTACTTC.

The chain links TRBV7-9 to TRBJ2-7; D is undetermined. CDR3 length: 12 residues. The germline gives CDR1 SEHNR, CDR2 FQNEAQ (reference sequence). Trimming left V 5 bases short and J 2 bases short, with 7 bases between. The CDR3 nucleotides read TGTGCCAGCAGCCCCCACCCCTACGAGCAGTACTTC. Translated: CASSPHPYEQYF.

The rearrangement joins TRBV5-1 to TRBJ1-1, with 8 bases that match TRBD1. Trimming cost V 4 bases and J 1 base; bases outside gene matches: 3. This CDR3 is 14 amino acids long. The germline V gene has CDR1 SGHRS and CDR2 YFSETQ. The CDR3 coding sequence is TGCGCCAGCAGCCCCGGGACAGGGAACACTGAAGCTTTCTTT. Its protein is CASSPGTGNTEAFF.

The V call is TRBV27, the J call TRBJ1-6, with D perhaps TRBD1 (5 bases). Trimming took 3 bases from V and 6 from J, leaving 9 bases between them. The germline gives CDR1 MNHEY, CDR2 SMNVEV (reference sequence). This CDR3 has 14 residues. The CDR3, as DNA: TGTGCCAGCAGTTTGGGGCAGATTAATTCACCCCTCCACTTT. Protein product: CASSLGQINSPLHF.

The J gene is TRBJ1-5, the V gene TRBV19; 9 nucleotides align to TRBD1. Germline V gives CDR1 LNHDA, CDR2 SQIVND (reference sequence). The CDR3 sequence is 15 residues long. The junction had 8 bases not matched to a gene; V was cut back by 10 bases and J by 1 base. The CDR3 region has the DNA TGTGCCACACATACAGGGGGCGGAAGCAATCAGCCCCAGCATTTT. Translating gives CATHTGGGSNQPQHF.

The CDR3 protein is CASSLSAGTGGLEQFF. CDR3 nucleotides: TGTGCCAGCAGCTTAAGCGCAGGGACAGGGGGGTTGGAGCAGTTCTTC. This rearrangement joins TRBV7-3 to TRBJ2-1, with 11 bases identical to TRBD1. Germline V lookup: CDR1 SGHTA, CDR2 FQGTGA. After removal of 1 base from V and 10 bases from J, the junction contained 9 bases not matched to a gene. The CDR3 is 16 amino acids.

This chain's CDR3 is CASSNEVWEKLFF. The CDR3 region has the DNA TGTGCCAGTAGTAACGAGGTTTGGGAAAAACTGTTTTTT. The gene calls are TRBV19 and TRBJ1-4, with D uncertain. Looked up from germline, CDR1 is LNHDA and CDR2 is SQIVND (reference sequence). The germline V and J ends were trimmed by 4 bases and 8 bases, with 11 bases remaining between them. This CDR3 is built from 13 residues. The full variable domain, with the rest looked up from reference TRBV19 and TRBJ1-4, is DGGITQSPKYLFRKEGQNVTLSCEQNLNHDAMYWYRQDPGQGLRLIYYSQIVNDFQKGDIAEGYSVSREKKESFPLTVTSAQKNPTAFYLCASSNEVWEKLFFGSGTQLSVL.

V and J are TRBV14 and TRBJ2-7, with 7 bases fitting TRBD1. The trim removed 4 bases at V and 3 bases at J, leaving 12 bases unmatched. This CDR3 is 16 amino acids long. Germline values: CDR1 SGHDN, CDR2 FVKESK. CDR3 protein: CASSLMGQTIFYEQYF. The CDR3 DNA follows: TGTGCCAGCAGCCTAATGGGACAGACCATTTTCTACGAGCAGTACTTC.

The V call is TRBV28, the J call TRBJ2-4, with 9 bases that match TRBD1. The CDR3 sequence is 13 residues long. The germline V gene has CDR1 MDHEN and CDR2 SYDVKM. The trim removed 2 bases at V and 7 bases at J, leaving 0 bases unmatched. The chain's CDR3 is CASSLTGGNIQYF. The CDR3 bases are TGTGCCAGCAGTTTAACAGGGGGCAACATTCAGTACTTC.

V is TRBV9 and J is TRBJ2-1; 8 bases map to TRBD1. The trim removed 0 bases at V and 7 bases at J, leaving 6 bases unmatched. The CDR3 runs to 15 residues. Per germline, CDR1 SGDLS and CDR2 YYNGEE. Written as DNA, the CDR3 is TGTGCCAGCAGCGTAGCAGGACAGGGAAGGAATGAGCAGTTCTTC. Translation gives CASSVAGQGRNEQFF.

This chain joins TRBV3-1 (or the pseudogene TRBV3-2) and TRBJ2-3, with 9 bases aligning to TRBD2. Germline lookup yields CDR1 LGHDT and CDR2 YNNKEL (reference sequence). V lost 5 bases, J lost 4 bases, and 7 bases stayed unmatched. There are 15 residues in the CDR3. The chain's CDR3 is CASSSSSGKADTQYF. In DNA form, the CDR3 reads TGTGCCAGCAGCTCCTCTAGCGGGAAAGCAGATACGCAGTATTTT.

This chain links TRBV27 with TRBJ1-5, with 10 bases fitting TRBD1. CDR1 is MNHEY and CDR2 is SMNVEV in the germline V gene (reference sequence). Trimming removed 5 bases from V and 6 bases from J; junction bases left unmatched: 7. The CDR3 runs to 15 residues. CDR3 DNA sequence: TGTGCCAGCAGTCTACGACAGGGGGCTGGTCAGCCCCAGCATTTT. It is translated as CASSLRQGAGQPQHF.

The rearrangement uses TRBV29-1 and TRBJ2-1; a weak D match, TRBD2 (6 bases). The CDR3 spans 16 residues. The ends were cut back, 6 bases at V and 0 bases at J, with 18 bases in the middle. Germline V CDR1 and CDR2: SQVTM, ANQGSEA. The CDR3 sequence: CSVGGLSTFSYNEQFF. For the CDR3, the DNA is TGCAGCGTGGGGGGACTTTCTACTTTCTCCTACAATGAGCAGTTCTTC.

The gene calls are TRBV27 and TRBJ2-3, with D perhaps TRBD1 or TRBD2 (5 bases each). The CDR3 runs to 13 residues. Per germline, CDR1 MNHEY and CDR2 SMNVEV (reference sequence). The V end lost 4 bases, the J end lost 5 bases, and 10 bases lay between the germline ends. The CDR3 nucleotides read TGTGCCAGCAGTTGGGGGACCAGAGATACGCAGTATTTT. It translates to CASSWGTRDTQYF.

By share of the sample, this clone is medium-sized. This chain links TRBV28 with TRBJ2-7; D not resolved. CDR1 and CDR2 (germline): MDHEN, SYDVKM. The CDR3 length is 12 residues. Trimming cost V 4 bases and J 3 bases, with 7 bases left between them. The CDR3 region has the DNA TGTGCCAGCAGTTCACAGAGCTACGAGCAGTACTTC. Amino acids: CASSSQSYEQYF.

The chain uses TRBV5-6 and TRBJ2-1; D is unresolved. The CDR3 spans 13 residues. The germline CDR1 and CDR2 sequences are SGHDT and YYEEEE. With 3 bases removed from V and 5 bases from J, the gap between germline ends came to 9 bases. DNA of the CDR3: TGTGCCAGCAGCTCTCTGACCCACAATGAGCAGTTCTTC. Amino acids: CASSSLTHNEQFF.

This clone was counted once. This rearrangement joins TRBV4-3 to TRBJ2-2, with TRBD1 matching 8 bases. With V trimmed by 0 bases and J by 1 base, 4 bases remained unmatched. The length of the CDR3 is 17 residues. Germline V gene lookup returns CDR1 LGHNA and CDR2 YSLEER. CDR3 loop: CASSQELGQGNTGELFF. DNA for the CDR3: TGCGCCAGCAGCCAAGAGCTAGGACAGGGGAACACCGGGGAGCTGTTTTTT.

This clone occurred a few times. The V gene is TRBV30, the J gene TRBJ2-2; maybe TRBD1 (6 bases). Germline V lookup: CDR1 GTSNPN, CDR2 SVGIG (reference sequence). This CDR3 is built from 13 residues. V lost 3 bases, J lost 1 base, and 6 bases lay in between. CDR3 protein: CAWRGQNTGELFF. DNA of the CDR3: TGTGCCTGGAGGGGACAGAACACCGGGGAGCTGTTTTTT.

This chain uses TRBV9 with TRBJ1-3, with 9 bases matching TRBD1. Trimming took 0 bases from V and 4 from J; bases not matched to a gene: 2. CDR3 length equals 15 residues. Germline V gene sequence: CDR1 SGDLS, CDR2 YYNGEE. This CDR3 reads CASSVGTGEGNTIYF. The CDR3, as DNA: TGTGCCAGCAGCGTAGGGACAGGGGAGGGAAACACCATATATTTT.

This clone came up a few times. V gene TRBV5-4 combines with J gene TRBJ2-7, with D perhaps matching TRBD2 (5 bases). Trimming stripped 1 base from V and 3 bases from J, with 8 bases between. This CDR3 has 13 amino acids. Germline CDR1 is SGHNT and CDR2 is YYREEE (reference sequence). CDR3 residues: CASSLSAGYEQYF. The CDR3, as DNA: TGTGCCAGCAGCTTGAGTGCGGGCTACGAGCAGTACTTC.

The chain joins TRBV12-3 or TRBV12-4 to TRBJ2-7; TRBD1 aligns across 9 bases. The ends lost 1 base at V and 6 bases at J; junction bases unmatched: 1. This CDR3 has 13 amino acids. CDR3 sequence reads: CASSLGQGGEQYF. The CDR3 DNA is TGTGCCAGCAGTTTAGGACAGGGGGGCGAGCAGTACTTC.

The V and J genes are TRBV28 and TRBJ2-7; 8 nucleotides line up with TRBD1. CDR3 size: 15 residues. CDR1 is MDHEN and CDR2 is SYDVKM in the germline V gene. The V segment lost 5 bases and the J segment 6 bases; nucleotides outside the gene matches: 12. CDR3 coding DNA: TGTGCCAGCAGTATGTCAGGGGGCGGAAGTCTCGAGCAGTACTTC. It encodes CASSMSGGGSLEQYF.

This rearrangement joins TRBV5-6 to TRBJ2-7; the match to TRBD1 covers 7 bases. V lost 3 bases, J lost 1 base, and 7 bases stayed unmatched. Germline loops: CDR1 SGHDT, CDR2 YYEEEE. This CDR3 has 15 residues. DNA for the CDR3: TGTGCCAGCAGCTCGCTGGGACAGAGTTCCTACGAGCAGTACTTC. This translates into CASSSLGQSSYEQYF.

This clone came up once. CDR3 in DNA: TGTGCCAGCTCACCACAGGTGAACACTGAAGCTTTCTTT. It yields the protein CASSPQVNTEAFF. This chain connects TRBV18 to TRBJ1-1; no reliable D call. This CDR3 has 13 amino acids. V lost 1 base and J 0 bases, leaving 3 bases between the germline ends. In germline, CDR1 is KGHSH, CDR2 LQKENI.

The chain has TRBV11-2 and TRBJ2-6, with unresolved D. The germline gives CDR1 SGHAT, CDR2 FQNNGV. This CDR3 is 17 amino acids long. Trimming removed 2 bases from V and 0 bases from J, with 11 bases in between. The CDR3 loop is CASSLIQFISGANVLTF. The CDR3 DNA follows: TGTGCCAGCAGCTTAATCCAGTTTATCTCTGGGGCCAACGTCCTGACTTTC.

This chain connects TRBV28 to TRBJ2-7; 9 positions match TRBD1. This CDR3 contains 13 residues. Unmatched junction bases numbered 7, after V lost 8 bases and J lost 5 bases. Looked up from germline, CDR1 is MDHEN and CDR2 is SYDVKM. CDR3 coding DNA: TGTGCCAGCCTGACAGGGGGGGGCGACGAGCAGTACTTC. This codes for CASLTGGGDEQYF.

The rearrangement joins TRBV7-2 to TRBJ2-1; D uncertain. The germline V gene has CDR1 SGHTA and CDR2 FQGNSA. The CDR3 is 11 residues long. V gave up 4 bases and J gave up 11 bases, with 9 bases separating them. CDR3 bases: TGTGCCAGCAGCTATCAGGTCAAGCAGTTCTTC. Its translation: CASSYQVKQFF.